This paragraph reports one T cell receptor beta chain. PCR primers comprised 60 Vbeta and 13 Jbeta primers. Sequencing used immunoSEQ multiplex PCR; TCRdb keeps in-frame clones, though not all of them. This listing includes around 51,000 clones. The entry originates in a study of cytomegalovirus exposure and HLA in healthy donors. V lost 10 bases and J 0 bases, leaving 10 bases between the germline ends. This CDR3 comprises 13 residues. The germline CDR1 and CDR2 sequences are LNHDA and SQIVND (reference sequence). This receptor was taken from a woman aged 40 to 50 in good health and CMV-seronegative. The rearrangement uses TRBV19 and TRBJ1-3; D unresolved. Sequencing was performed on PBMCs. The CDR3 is CATGESSGNTIYF. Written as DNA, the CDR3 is TGTGCCACCGGGGAGTCCTCTGGAAACACCATATATTTT.